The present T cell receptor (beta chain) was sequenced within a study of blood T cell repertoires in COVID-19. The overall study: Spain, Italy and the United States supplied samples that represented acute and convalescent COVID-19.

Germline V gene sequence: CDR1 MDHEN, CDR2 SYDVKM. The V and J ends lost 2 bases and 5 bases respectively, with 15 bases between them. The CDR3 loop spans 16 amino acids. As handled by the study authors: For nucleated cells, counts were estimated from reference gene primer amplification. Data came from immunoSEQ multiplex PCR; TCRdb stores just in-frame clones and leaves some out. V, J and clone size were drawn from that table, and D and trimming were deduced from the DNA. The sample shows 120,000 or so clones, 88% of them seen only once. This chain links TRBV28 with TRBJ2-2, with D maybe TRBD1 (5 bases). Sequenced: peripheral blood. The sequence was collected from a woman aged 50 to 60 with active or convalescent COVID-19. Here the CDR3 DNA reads TGTGCCAGCAGTTTAACAGGCGAATTGGATACCGGGGAGCTGTTTTTT. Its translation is CASSLTGELDTGELFF.